This T cell receptor beta chain was recovered during a study of identical twins. Template switching, a step in the protocol, added a universal primer site, and cDNA carried unique molecular identifiers. TCRdb passed the 5' RACE reads through MiXCR, listing each CDR3 protein once. The data show approximately 240,000 distinct CDR3 sequences, over 12% seen once. The receptor was derived from a young woman in good health. The sequenced sample consisted of memory (CD45RO+) T cells sorted from blood.

CDR3: CASSTATSGSTDTQYF. The CDR3 nucleotides are TGTGCCAGTAGTACAGCGACTAGCGGTAGCACAGATACGCAGTATTTT. The rearrangement uses TRBV19 and TRBJ2-3, with 9 nucleotides matching TRBD2. There are 16 residues in the CDR3. Germline-derived CDR1 and CDR2 are LNHDA and SQIVND (reference sequence). Trimming cost V 4 bases and J 0 bases; bases outside gene matches: 5.